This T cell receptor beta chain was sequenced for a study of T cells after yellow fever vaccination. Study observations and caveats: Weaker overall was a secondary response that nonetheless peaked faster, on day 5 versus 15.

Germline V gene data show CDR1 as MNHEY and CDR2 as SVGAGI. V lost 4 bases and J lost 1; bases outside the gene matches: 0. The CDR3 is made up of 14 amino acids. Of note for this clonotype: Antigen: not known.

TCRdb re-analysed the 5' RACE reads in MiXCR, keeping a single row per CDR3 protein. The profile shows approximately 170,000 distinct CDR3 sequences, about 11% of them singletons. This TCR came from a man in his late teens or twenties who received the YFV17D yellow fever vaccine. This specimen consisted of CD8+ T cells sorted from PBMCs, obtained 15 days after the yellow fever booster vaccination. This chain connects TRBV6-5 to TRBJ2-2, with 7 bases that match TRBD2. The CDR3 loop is CASSWGGNTGELFF. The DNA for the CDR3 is TGTGCCAGCAGTTGGGGGGGGAACACCGGGGAGCTGTTTTTT.